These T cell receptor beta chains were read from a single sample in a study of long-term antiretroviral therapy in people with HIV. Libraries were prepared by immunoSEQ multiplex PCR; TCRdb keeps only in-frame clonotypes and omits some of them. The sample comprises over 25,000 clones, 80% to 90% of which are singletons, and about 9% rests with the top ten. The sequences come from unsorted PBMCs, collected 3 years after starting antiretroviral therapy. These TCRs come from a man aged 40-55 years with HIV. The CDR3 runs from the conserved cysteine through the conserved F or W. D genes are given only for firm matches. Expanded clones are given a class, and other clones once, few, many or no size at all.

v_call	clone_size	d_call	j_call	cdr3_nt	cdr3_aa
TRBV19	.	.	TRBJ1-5	TGTGCCAGTAGTATCGGGGGAACCCGGGGCAATCAGCCCCAGCATTTT	CASSIGGTRGNQPQHF
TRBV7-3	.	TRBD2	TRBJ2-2	TGTGCCAGCAGCCTGCTAGCGGGGGGGCCGAACACCGGGGAGCTGTTTTTT	CASSLLAGGPNTGELFF
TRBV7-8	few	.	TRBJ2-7	TGTGCCAGCAGGCCCCTAGGGGGCTACGAGCAGTACTTC	CASRPLGGYEQYF
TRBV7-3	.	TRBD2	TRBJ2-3	TGTGCCAGCAGCCCGGGAGCGGGGGGCTACACAGATACGCAGTATTTT	CASSPGAGGYTDTQYF
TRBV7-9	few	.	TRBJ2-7	TGTGCCAGCAGCTTAGCCCAAGGTGGGGGGTTCTCCTACGAGCAGTACTTC	CASSLAQGGGFSYEQYF
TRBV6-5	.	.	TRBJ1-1	TGTGCCAGCAGGATCGAGAGGAACACTGAAGCTTTCTTT	CASRIERNTEAFF
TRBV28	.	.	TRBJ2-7	TGTGCCAGCAGGGCCTCGTACGAGCAGTACTTC	CASRASYEQYF
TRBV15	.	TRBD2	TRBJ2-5	TGTGCCACCAGCAGAGCTAGCGGGGGTTTTCAAGAGACCCAGTACTTC	CATSRASGGFQETQYF
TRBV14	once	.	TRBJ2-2	TGTGCCAGCAGCCAAGCGGCCGTAGGAGGTCCGCTGTTTTTT	CASSQAAVGGPLFF
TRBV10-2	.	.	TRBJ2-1	TGCGCCAGCAGTGAACAAGCCCACAATGAGCAGTTCTTC	CASSEQAHNEQFF
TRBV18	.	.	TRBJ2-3	TGTGCCAGCTCGCCACGGGGGGACAGTTCCACAGATACGCAGTATTTT	CASSPRGDSSTDTQYF
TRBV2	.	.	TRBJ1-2	TGTGCCAGCACCCCAGACAGGAACTATGGCTACACCTTC	CASTPDRNYGYTF